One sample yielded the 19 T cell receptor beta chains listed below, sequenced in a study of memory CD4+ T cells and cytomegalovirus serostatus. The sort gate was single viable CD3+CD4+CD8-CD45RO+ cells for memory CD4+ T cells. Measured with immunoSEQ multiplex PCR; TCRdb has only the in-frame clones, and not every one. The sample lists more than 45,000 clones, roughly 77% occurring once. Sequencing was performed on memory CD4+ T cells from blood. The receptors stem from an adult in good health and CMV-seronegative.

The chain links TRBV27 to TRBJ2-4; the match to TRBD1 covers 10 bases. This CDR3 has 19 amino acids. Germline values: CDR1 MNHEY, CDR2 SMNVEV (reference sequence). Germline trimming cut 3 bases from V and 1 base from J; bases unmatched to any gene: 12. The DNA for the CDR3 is TGTGCCAGCAGTTTGACAGGGGGCCGGAGGCTTCGGGCCAAAAACATTCAGTACTTC. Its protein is CASSLTGGRRLRAKNIQYF.

CDR3 protein: CASSLGTGDEKLFF. The CDR3 coding sequence is TGCGCCAGCAGCTTAGGGACAGGGGACGAAAAACTGTTTTTT. This chain joins TRBV5-1 and TRBJ1-4, with 10 bases identical to TRBD1. The trim removed 2 bases at V and 8 bases at J, leaving 3 bases unmatched. From germline, CDR1 is SGHRS and CDR2 YFSETQ. CDR3 length equals 14 residues.

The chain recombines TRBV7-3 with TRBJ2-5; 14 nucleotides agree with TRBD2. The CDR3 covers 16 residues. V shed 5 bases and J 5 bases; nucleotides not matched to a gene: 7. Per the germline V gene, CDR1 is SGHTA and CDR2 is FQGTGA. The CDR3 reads CASSAGLAGGTETQYF. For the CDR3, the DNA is TGTGCCAGCAGCGCAGGACTAGCGGGAGGCACGGAGACCCAGTACTTC. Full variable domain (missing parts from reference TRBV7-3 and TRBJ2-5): GAGVSQTPSNKVTEKGKYVELRCDPISGHTALYWYRQSLGQGPEFLIYFQGTGAADDSGLPNDRFFAVRPEGSVSTLKIQRTERGDSAVYLCASSAGLAGGTETQYFGPGTRLLVL.

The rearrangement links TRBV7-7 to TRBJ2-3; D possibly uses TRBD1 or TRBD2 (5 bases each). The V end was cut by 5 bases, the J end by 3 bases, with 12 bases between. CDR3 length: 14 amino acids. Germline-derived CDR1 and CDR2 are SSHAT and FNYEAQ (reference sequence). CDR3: CASSPGTSTDTQYF. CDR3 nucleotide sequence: TGTGCCAGCAGCCCAGGGACCTCTACAGATACGCAGTATTTT.

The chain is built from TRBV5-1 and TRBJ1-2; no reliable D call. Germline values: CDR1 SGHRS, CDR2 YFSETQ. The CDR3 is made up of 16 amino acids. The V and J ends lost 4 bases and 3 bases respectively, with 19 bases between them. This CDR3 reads CASSPLPGLRDYGYTF. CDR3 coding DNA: TGCGCCAGCAGCCCCCTGCCCGGGCTTCGTGACTATGGCTACACCTTC.

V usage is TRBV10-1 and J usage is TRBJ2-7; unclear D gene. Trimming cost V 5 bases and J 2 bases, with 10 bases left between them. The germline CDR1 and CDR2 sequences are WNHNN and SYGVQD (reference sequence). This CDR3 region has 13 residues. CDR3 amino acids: CASSLRRPYEQYF. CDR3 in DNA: TGCGCCAGCAGTTTACGGAGACCCTACGAGCAGTACTTC.

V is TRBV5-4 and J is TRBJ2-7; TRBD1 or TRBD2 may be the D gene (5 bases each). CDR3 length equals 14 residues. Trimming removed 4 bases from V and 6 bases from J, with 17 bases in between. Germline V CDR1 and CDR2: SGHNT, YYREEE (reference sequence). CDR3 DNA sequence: TGTGCCAGCAGCCAAGTGAGGGACCCCTCCGAGCAGTACTTC. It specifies CASSQVRDPSEQYF.

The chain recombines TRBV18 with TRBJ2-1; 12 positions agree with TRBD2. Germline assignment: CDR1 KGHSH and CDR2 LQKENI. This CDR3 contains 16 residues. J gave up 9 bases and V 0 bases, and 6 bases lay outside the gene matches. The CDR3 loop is CASSPPLAGGPREQFF. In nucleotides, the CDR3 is TGTGCCAGCTCACCACCCCTAGCGGGAGGGCCACGTGAGCAGTTCTTC.

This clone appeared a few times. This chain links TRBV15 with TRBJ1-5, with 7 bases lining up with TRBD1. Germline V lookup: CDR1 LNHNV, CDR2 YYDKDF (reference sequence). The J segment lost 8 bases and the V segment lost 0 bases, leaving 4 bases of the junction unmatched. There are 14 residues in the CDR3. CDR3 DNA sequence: TGTGCCACCAGCAGAGACAGGGGGAAGGAGCCCCAGCATTTT. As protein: CATSRDRGKEPQHF.

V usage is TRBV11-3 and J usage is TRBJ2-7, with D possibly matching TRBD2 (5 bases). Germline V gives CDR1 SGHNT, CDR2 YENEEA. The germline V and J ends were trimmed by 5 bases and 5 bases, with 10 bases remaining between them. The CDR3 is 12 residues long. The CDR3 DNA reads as TGTGCCAGCAGCCCAGACTATCACGAGCAGTACTTC. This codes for CASSPDYHEQYF.

Here the CDR3 DNA reads TGTGCCAGCTCACGCCCACTTAAGGATGAGCAGTTCTTC. Amino acid sequence: CASSRPLKDEQFF. This rearrangement joins TRBV18 to TRBJ2-1, with unresolved D. CDR3 length: 13 residues. Germline CDR1 KGHSH, CDR2 LQKENI. Deletions cut 4 bases from V and 8 bases from J, with 12 bases between.

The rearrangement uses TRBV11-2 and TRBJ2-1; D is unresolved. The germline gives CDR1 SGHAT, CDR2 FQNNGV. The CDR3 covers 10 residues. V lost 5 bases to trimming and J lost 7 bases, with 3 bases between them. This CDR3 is CASSQNEQFF. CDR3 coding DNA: TGTGCCAGCAGCCAAAATGAGCAGTTCTTC. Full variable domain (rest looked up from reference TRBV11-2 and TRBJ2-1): EAGVAQSPRYKIIEKRQSVAFWCNPISGHATLYWYQQILGQGPKLLIQFQNNGVVDDSQLPKDRFSAERLKGVDSTLKIQPAKLEDSAVYLCASSQNEQFFGPGTRLTVL.

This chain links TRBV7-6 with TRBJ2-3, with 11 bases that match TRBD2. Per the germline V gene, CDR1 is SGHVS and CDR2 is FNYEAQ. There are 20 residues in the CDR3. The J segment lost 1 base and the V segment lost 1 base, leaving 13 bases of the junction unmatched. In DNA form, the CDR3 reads TGTGCCAGCAGCTTAGAGTACGTAGCGGGAGGGCCTTCTCGCACAGATACGCAGTATTTT. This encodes CASSLEYVAGGPSRTDTQYF.

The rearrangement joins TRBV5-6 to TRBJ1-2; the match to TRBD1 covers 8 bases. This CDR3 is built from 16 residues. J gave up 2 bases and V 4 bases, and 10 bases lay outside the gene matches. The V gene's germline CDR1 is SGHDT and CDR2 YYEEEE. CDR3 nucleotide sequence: TGTGCCAGCAGCCGTAATGACAGGGGTCAGAACTATGGCTACACCTTC. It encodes CASSRNDRGQNYGYTF.

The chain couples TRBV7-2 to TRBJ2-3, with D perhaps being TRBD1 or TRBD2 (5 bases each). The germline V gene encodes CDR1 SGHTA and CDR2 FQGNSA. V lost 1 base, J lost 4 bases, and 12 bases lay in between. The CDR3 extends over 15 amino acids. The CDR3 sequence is CASSLVSRGADTQYF. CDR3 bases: TGTGCCAGCAGCTTAGTTTCGAGGGGCGCAGATACGCAGTATTTT. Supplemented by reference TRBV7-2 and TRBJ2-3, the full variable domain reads GAGVSQSPSNKVTEKGKDVELRCDPISGHTALYWYRQSLGQGLEFLIYFQGNSAPDKSGLPSDRFSAERTGGSVSTLTIQRTQQEDSAVYLCASSLVSRGADTQYFGPGTRLTVL.

CDR3: CASSFSNLRDRGGYTF. CDR3 bases: TGTGCCAGCAGTTTCTCAAACCTTCGGGACAGGGGGGGCTACACCTTC. V and J are TRBV28 and TRBJ1-2; 11 bases agree with TRBD1. This CDR3 has 16 residues. Trimming removed 3 bases from V and 8 bases from J; junction bases left unmatched: 11. The V gene's germline CDR1 is MDHEN and CDR2 SYDVKM.

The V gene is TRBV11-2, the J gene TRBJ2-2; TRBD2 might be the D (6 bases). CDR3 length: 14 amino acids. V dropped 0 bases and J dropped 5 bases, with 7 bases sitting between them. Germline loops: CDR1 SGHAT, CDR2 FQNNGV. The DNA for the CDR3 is TGTGCCAGCAGCTTAGACGCGGGGACCGGGGAGCTGTTTTTT. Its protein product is CASSLDAGTGELFF.

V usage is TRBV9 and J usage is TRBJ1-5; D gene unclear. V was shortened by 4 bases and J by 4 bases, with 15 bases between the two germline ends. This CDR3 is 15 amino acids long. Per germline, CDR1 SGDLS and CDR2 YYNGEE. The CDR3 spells CASSPRGDQNQPQHF. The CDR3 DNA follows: TGTGCCAGCAGCCCCCGTGGTGACCAGAATCAGCCCCAGCATTTT.

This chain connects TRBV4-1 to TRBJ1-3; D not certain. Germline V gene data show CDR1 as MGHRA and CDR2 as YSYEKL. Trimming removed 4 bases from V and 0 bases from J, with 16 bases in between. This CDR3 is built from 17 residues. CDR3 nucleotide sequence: TGCGCCAGCAGCCGTCAAGAAACGGCCAGCTCTGGAAACACCATATATTTT. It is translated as CASSRQETASSGNTIYF.